One and the same sample provided the 27 T cell receptor beta chains below, sequenced in a study of blood T cell repertoires in COVID-19 (TCRdb year 2020). The method was the immunoSEQ multiplex PCR assay. TCRdb retrieved this table from immuneACCESS and kept in-frame rearrangements only. Not all clones are present; in checked studies, unresolved V genes account for under half, and no reason is known for the remainder. The sample contains approximately 670,000 clones, more than 80% of them found a single time. The ten largest make up under 0.3% of the sample. The sequencing sample was made of peripheral blood. All receptors derive from a woman aged 18-29 years with acute or convalescent COVID-19.

This clone was counted once. Different DNA sequences within this sample yield the same CDR3. The V gene is TRBV19, the J gene TRBJ2-1, with TRBD1 identical over 10 bases. Germline V gives CDR1 LNHDA, CDR2 SQIVND (reference sequence). CDR3 length equals 14 residues. Losses at the gene ends were 3 bases for V and 7 bases for J; bases not matched to a gene: 3. The CDR3 sequence: CASSIGQGVNEQFF. The CDR3 DNA reads as TGTGCCAGTAGTATCGGACAGGGGGTAAATGAGCAGTTCTTC.

The chain is built from TRBV7-9 and TRBJ1-2; 7 nucleotides agree with TRBD1. The CDR3 has 13 amino acids. The trim removed 6 bases at V and 4 bases at J, leaving 5 bases unmatched. Germline values: CDR1 SEHNR, CDR2 FQNEAQ (reference sequence). CDR3 in DNA: TGTGCCAGCAGTTACGACAGGGTCTATGGCTACACCTTC. It is translated as CASSYDRVYGYTF.

CDR3 loop: CAWSVSDTSSYNSPLHF. CDR3 bases: TGTGCCTGGAGTGTTTCCGACACGAGCTCCTATAATTCACCCCTCCACTTT. V usage is TRBV30 and J usage is TRBJ1-6; D uncertain. V lost 0 bases to trimming and J lost 0 bases, with 12 bases between them. CDR1 is GTSNPN and CDR2 is SVGIG in the germline V gene (reference sequence). The CDR3 sequence is 17 residues long.

The chain combines TRBV5-1 with TRBJ2-2, with D tentatively TRBD1 (6 bases). CDR3 length: 15 amino acids. Trimming cost V 4 bases and J 4 bases, with 14 bases left between them. Germline V CDR1 and CDR2: SGHRS, YFSETQ. This chain's CDR3 is CASSRFTGSTGELFF. Here the CDR3 DNA reads TGCGCCAGCAGCCGGTTTACAGGGAGCACCGGGGAGCTGTTTTTT.

The V call is TRBV19, the J call TRBJ1-5, with 9 bases that match TRBD1. The germline V gene encodes CDR1 LNHDA and CDR2 SQIVND (reference sequence). This CDR3 comprises 15 residues. The ends lost 6 bases at V and 1 base at J; junction bases unmatched: 4. The CDR3 here is CASRVQGASNQPQHF. The CDR3 region has the DNA TGTGCCAGTAGAGTACAGGGGGCGAGCAATCAGCCCCAGCATTTT.

V gene TRBV21-1 combines with J gene TRBJ1-2. TRBV21-1 corresponds to a pseudogene. The CDR3 has 16 amino acids. The CDR3 protein is CASSKGRGEGFGGYTF. In DNA form, the CDR3 reads TGTGCCAGCAGCAAAGGGCGTGGCGAGGGATTCGGGGGCTACACCTTC.

Only one count was recorded for this clone. This chain connects TRBV7-2 to TRBJ1-2, with 10 bases identical to TRBD1. The germline CDR1 and CDR2 sequences are SGHTA and FQGNSA. V shed 1 base and J 1 base; nucleotides not matched to a gene: 6. CDR3 length: 17 residues. CDR3 in DNA: TGTGCCAGCAGCTTAGAATTGTGGACAGGGGGTAACTATGGCTACACCTTC. As protein: CASSLELWTGGNYGYTF.

The rearrangement joins TRBV20-1 to TRBJ2-7; TRBD2 might be the D (6 bases). In germline, CDR1 is DFQATT, CDR2 SNEGSKA (reference sequence). The CDR3 runs 13 residues. The V and J ends lost 3 bases and 3 bases respectively, with 12 bases between them. CDR3 DNA sequence: TGCAGTGCTAGTCTCCAGGAGGGCTACGAGCAGTACTTC. Translated, it gives CSASLQEGYEQYF.

The chain recombines TRBV6-6 with TRBJ1-2; no firm D call. This CDR3 is built from 15 residues. Per germline, CDR1 MNHNY and CDR2 SVGAGI (reference sequence). Trimming removed 2 bases at V and 4 bases at J, with 14 bases between. The CDR3 sequence is CASSYGGPLGYGYTF. The CDR3 coding sequence is TGTGCCAGCAGTTACGGTGGGCCGTTGGGCTATGGCTACACCTTC.

The chain joins TRBV5-1 to TRBJ2-7; no firm D call. In germline, CDR1 is SGHRS, CDR2 YFSETQ. This CDR3 region has 12 residues. Trimming took 2 bases from V and 4 from J, leaving 7 bases between them. The CDR3 here is CASSLSPYEQYF. Written as DNA, the CDR3 is TGCGCCAGCAGCTTAAGCCCGTACGAGCAGTACTTC.

The rearrangement uses TRBV7-9 and TRBJ1-2; TRBD1 matches 9 bases. Trimming removed 5 bases from V and 4 bases from J; junction bases left unmatched: 8. The CDR3 covers 15 residues. CDR1 and CDR2 (germline): SEHNR, FQNEAQ (reference sequence). Written as DNA, the CDR3 is TGTGCCAGCAGCCCACCGGGACAGGGACCCTATGGCTACACCTTC. Its translation is CASSPPGQGPYGYTF.

This chain connects TRBV21-1 to TRBJ2-4; TRBD1, as called in the table, went unchecked against the DNA. TRBV21-1 is a known pseudogene. This CDR3 has 16 amino acids. CDR3 bases: TGTGCCAGGACAGGGGTAAGCCCAGTTGCCAAAAACATTCAGTACTTC. It translates to CARTGVSPVAKNIQYF.

The V call is TRBV11-3, the J call TRBJ2-3; possible D gene TRBD1, 6 bases. Germline V gene data show CDR1 as SGHNT and CDR2 as YENEEA. CDR3 size: 15 residues. Trimming stripped 0 bases from V and 1 base from J, with 8 bases between. The CDR3 DNA sequence: TGTGCCAGCAGCTTAGATGGGACACGCACAGATACGCAGTATTTT. This translates into CASSLDGTRTDTQYF.

This clone appeared once. The chain recombines TRBV27 with TRBJ1-2, with 7 bases identical to TRBD1. The ends lost 9 bases at V and 10 bases at J; junction bases unmatched: 11. Germline assignment: CDR1 MNHEY and CDR2 SMNVEV (reference sequence). This CDR3 spans 12 amino acids. Written as DNA, the CDR3 is TGTGCCAGTGGAGGGGGCAGGATGTTCTACACCTTC. Its translation is CASGGGRMFYTF.

This clone was seen only once. The gene calls are TRBV7-2 and TRBJ2-6; D is uncertain. Germline CDR1 and CDR2: SGHTA and FQGNSA. CDR3 length: 16 residues. Trimming removed 5 bases at V and 3 bases at J, with 14 bases between. CDR3 DNA sequence: TGTGCCAGCAGCCCCTCATCCAGTCTTGGGGCCAACGTCCTGACTTTC. Protein sequence: CASSPSSSLGANVLTF.

The CDR3 loop reads CASSYQEGYGYTF. The DNA for the CDR3 is TGTGCCAGCAGTTACCAGGAAGGCTATGGCTACACCTTC. The chain has TRBV6-5 and TRBJ1-2; D not certain. The CDR3 is 13 amino acids. Trimming took 2 bases from V and 4 from J, leaving 8 bases between them. CDR1 and CDR2 (germline): MNHEY, SVGAGI.

In its sample, this clone was seen once. The CDR3 DNA sequence: TGTGCCAGCAGCTTAGTTGGGAGCAGGCGCTACGAGCAGTACTTC. Its translation: CASSLVGSRRYEQYF. V and J are TRBV7-6 and TRBJ2-7; tentative D call: TRBD2 (5 bases). The CDR3 is 15 amino acids. Germline CDR1 and CDR2: SGHVS and FNYEAQ. V lost 1 base and J lost 3, with 13 bases in between.

The chain employs TRBV14 and TRBJ2-1; 8 nucleotides line up with TRBD2. The CDR3 loop spans 18 amino acids. Germline-derived CDR1 and CDR2 are SGHDN and FVKESK. Unmatched junction bases numbered 14, after V lost 0 bases and J lost 7 bases. The CDR3 DNA follows: TGTGCCAGCAGCCAAGAAGGAAGGGCTAGCGGGTTTAGGAATGAGCAGTTCTTC. This codes for CASSQEGRASGFRNEQFF.

This sequence joins TRBV29-1 and TRBJ2-7; tentative D call: TRBD1 (6 bases). The CDR3 extends over 14 amino acids. With 4 bases removed from V and 7 bases from J, the gap between germline ends came to 20 bases. Germline CDR1 SQVTM, CDR2 ANQGSEA. CDR3 sequence (DNA): TGCAGCGTTGGTAGGACAGCTGACTCAGGTGAGCAGTACTTC. This gives the protein CSVGRTADSGEQYF.

Turning to this clone: A far bigger clonotype differs at one base, so this is likely a read error. V and J are TRBV27 and TRBJ2-1; TRBD2 might be the D (6 bases). Trimming left V 5 bases short and J 9 bases short, with 8 bases between. Germline lookup yields CDR1 MNHEY and CDR2 SMNVEV (reference sequence). CDR3 length: 11 residues. CDR3: CASSDGGEQFF. Here the CDR3 DNA reads TGTGCCAGCAGTGACGGGGGTGAGCAGTTCTTC.

The chain carries TRBV12-3 or TRBV12-4 and TRBJ2-5; D not resolved. This CDR3 region has 12 residues. Trimming removed 4 bases at V and 2 bases at J, with 5 bases between. The CDR3 sequence is CASSSTQETQYF. CDR3 nucleotides: TGTGCCAGCAGTTCGACTCAAGAGACCCAGTACTTC.

The V and J genes are TRBV5-4 and TRBJ2-5; 11 bases fit TRBD2. The V segment lost 4 bases and the J segment 5 bases; nucleotides outside the gene matches: 7. Germline-derived CDR1 and CDR2 are SGHNT and YYREEE (reference sequence). The CDR3 has 15 residues. The CDR3 here is CASSGLAGGLETQYF. Written as DNA, the CDR3 is TGTGCCAGCAGCGGGTTAGCGGGGGGGCTGGAGACCCAGTACTTC.

The CDR3 bases are TGTGCCAGCAGCCAAGCCCGGGGGACTGAAGCTTTCTTT. It yields the protein CASSQARGTEAFF. The chain recombines TRBV3-1 (or the pseudogene TRBV3-2) with TRBJ1-1; possible D gene TRBD1, 5 bases. The CDR3 runs 13 residues. Germline V gives CDR1 LGHDT, CDR2 YNNKEL (reference sequence). V dropped 1 base and J dropped 5 bases, with 8 bases sitting between them.

J is TRBJ2-1 and V is TRBV19; tentative D call: TRBD2 (6 bases). Per germline, CDR1 LNHDA and CDR2 SQIVND (reference sequence). The CDR3 is 14 residues long. V gave up 2 bases and J gave up 3 bases, with 8 bases separating them. CDR3 sequence reads: CASSIRGDYNEQFF. DNA for the CDR3: TGTGCCAGTAGTATACGCGGGGACTACAATGAGCAGTTCTTC.

V gene TRBV6-5 combines with J gene TRBJ1-1; perhaps TRBD1 as D (6 bases). Deletions cut 4 bases from V and 4 bases from J, with 13 bases between. Germline loops: CDR1 MNHEY, CDR2 SVGAGI. The CDR3 has 14 amino acids. CDR3 sequence reads: CASSSPGQSTEAFF. CDR3 coding DNA: TGTGCCAGCAGTTCGCCGGGACAAAGCACTGAAGCTTTCTTT.

The genes are TRBV25-1 and TRBJ1-2; 7 positions agree with TRBD1. Germline CDR1 and CDR2: MGHDK and SYGVNS. After removal of 6 bases from V and 5 bases from J, the junction contained 6 bases not matched to a gene. The CDR3 spans 13 residues. This CDR3 reads CASRSGTDYGYTF. DNA of the CDR3: TGTGCCAGCAGATCCGGGACAGATTATGGCTACACCTTC.

The J gene is TRBJ1-3, the V gene TRBV20-1; D might be TRBD1 (6 bases). The ends were cut back, 5 bases at V and 9 bases at J, with 11 bases in the middle. Germline values: CDR1 DFQATT, CDR2 SNEGSKA (reference sequence). The CDR3 runs to 11 residues. CDR3 sequence (DNA): TGCAGTGCTGCCACAGGGCCCACCATATATTTT. Translation gives CSAATGPTIYF.